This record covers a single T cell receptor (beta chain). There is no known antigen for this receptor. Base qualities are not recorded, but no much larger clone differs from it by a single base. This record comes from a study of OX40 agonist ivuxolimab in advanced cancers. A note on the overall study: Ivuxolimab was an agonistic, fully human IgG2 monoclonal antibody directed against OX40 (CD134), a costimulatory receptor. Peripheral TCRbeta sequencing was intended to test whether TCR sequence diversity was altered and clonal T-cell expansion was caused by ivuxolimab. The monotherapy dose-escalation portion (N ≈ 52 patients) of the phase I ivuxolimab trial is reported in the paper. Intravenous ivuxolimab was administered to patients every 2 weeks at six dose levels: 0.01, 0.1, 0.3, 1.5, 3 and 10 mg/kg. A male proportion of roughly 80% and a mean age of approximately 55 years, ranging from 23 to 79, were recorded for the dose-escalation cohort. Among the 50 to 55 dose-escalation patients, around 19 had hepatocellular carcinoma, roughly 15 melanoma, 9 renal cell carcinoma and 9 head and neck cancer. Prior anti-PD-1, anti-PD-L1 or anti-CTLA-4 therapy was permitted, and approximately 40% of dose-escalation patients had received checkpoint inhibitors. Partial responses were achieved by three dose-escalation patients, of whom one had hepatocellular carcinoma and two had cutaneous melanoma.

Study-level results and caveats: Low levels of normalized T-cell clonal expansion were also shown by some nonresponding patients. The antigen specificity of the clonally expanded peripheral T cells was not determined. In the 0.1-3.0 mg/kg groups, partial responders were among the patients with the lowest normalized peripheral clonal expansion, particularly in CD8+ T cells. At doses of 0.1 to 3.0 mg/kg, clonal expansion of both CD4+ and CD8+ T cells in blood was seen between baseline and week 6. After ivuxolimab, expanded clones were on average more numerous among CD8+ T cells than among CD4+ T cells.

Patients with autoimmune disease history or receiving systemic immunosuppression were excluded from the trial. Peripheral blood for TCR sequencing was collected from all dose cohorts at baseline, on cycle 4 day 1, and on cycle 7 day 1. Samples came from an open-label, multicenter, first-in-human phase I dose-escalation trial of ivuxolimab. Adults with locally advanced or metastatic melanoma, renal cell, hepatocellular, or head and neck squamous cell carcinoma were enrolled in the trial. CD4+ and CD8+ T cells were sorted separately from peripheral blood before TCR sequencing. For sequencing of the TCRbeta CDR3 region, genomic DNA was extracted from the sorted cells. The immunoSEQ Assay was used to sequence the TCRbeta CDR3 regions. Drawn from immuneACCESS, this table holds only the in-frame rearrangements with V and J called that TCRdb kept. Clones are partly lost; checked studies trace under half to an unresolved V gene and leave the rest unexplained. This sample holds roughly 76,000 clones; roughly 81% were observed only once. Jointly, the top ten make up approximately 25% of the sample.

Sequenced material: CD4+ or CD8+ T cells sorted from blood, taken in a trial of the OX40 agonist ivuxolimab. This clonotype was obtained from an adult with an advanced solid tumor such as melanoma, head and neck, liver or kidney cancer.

The nucleotide sequence reads TGTGCCAGCAGCACCAGAGGACAGGGACCTAATGAAAAACTGTTTTTT. This codes for CASSTRGQGPNEKLFF. The V and J genes are TRBV5-4 and TRBJ1-4; TRBD1 matches 8 bases in the middle. V ends up 4 bases short and J 3 bases short, with an unmatched junction base count of 8. CDR3 length: 16 amino acids, cysteine to phenylalanine. This entry keeps only the CDR3 DNA: 48 bases, framed from base 1. Via the germline V gene (reference sequence), CDR1 is SGHNT and CDR2 YYREEE. With the rest looked up from the reference TRBV5-4 and TRBJ1-4 genes rather than sequenced, the full variable domain is ETGVTQSPTHLIKTRGQQVTLRCSSQSGHNTVSWYQQALGQGPQFIFQYYREEENGRGNFPPRFSGLQFPNYSSELNVNALELDDSALYLCASSTRGQGPNEKLFFGSGTQLSVL.